This record concerns one T cell receptor beta chain sequence. The table came from immunoSEQ multiplex PCR; TCRdb's copy has only in-frame clones and leaves some out. The sample holds 130,000 to 150,000 clones, around 83% seen once. V was trimmed by 3 bases and J by 0 bases, leaving 13 bases between them. The germline gives CDR1 SGHRS, CDR2 YFSETQ. This CDR3 is 16 amino acids long. The record originates from a study of blood T cell repertoires in COVID-19. Sequenced sample: PBMCs or T cells enriched from blood (not recorded which). The chain uses TRBV5-1 and TRBJ1-3; D is perhaps TRBD1 (6 bases). The receptor was isolated from a woman aged 45-65 years who had been exposed to COVID-19. Here the CDR3 reads CASSWGPGFSGNTIYF. CDR3 DNA: TGCGCCAGCAGCTGGGGGCCTGGATTCTCTGGAAACACCATATATTTT.